This entry lists 13 T cell receptor beta chains sequenced from one sample in a study of cytomegalovirus exposure and HLA in healthy donors. The primer mix had 60 Vbeta and 13 Jbeta primers. Profiled with immunoSEQ multiplex PCR; TCRdb holds only in-frame clones, not every one. Of some 150,000 clones listed, roughly 73% are singletons. The source material was PBMCs. The receptor set was obtained from a man between 40 and 49 years old in good health and CMV-seronegative.

The CDR3 spells CASSYSFGYGNTIYF. The CDR3 DNA is TGTGCCAGCAGTTACTCGTTCGGGTACGGAAACACCATATATTTT. J is TRBJ1-3 and V is TRBV6-5; D gene unclear. This CDR3 region has 15 residues. CDR1 MNHEY and CDR2 SVGAGI come from the germline V gene. V lost 0 bases and J lost 4, with 10 bases in between.

The chain carries TRBV10-3 and TRBJ2-5; D is possibly TRBD2 (6 bases). Germline-derived CDR1 and CDR2 are ENHRY and SYGVKD. The CDR3 totals 14 residues. Trimming left V 4 bases short and J 3 bases short, with 12 bases between. The CDR3 loop is CAISVGGGEETQYF. As DNA, the CDR3 is TGTGCCATCAGTGTGGGTGGAGGGGAAGAGACCCAGTACTTC.

This clone is labeled large. The rearrangement uses TRBV7-8 and TRBJ2-7; 11 nucleotides match TRBD1. From germline, CDR1 is SGHVS and CDR2 FQNEAQ. This CDR3 spans 15 amino acids. With V trimmed by 1 base and J by 6 bases, 5 bases remained unmatched. The CDR3 sequence is CASSLVGTGGGEQYF. In DNA form, the CDR3 reads TGTGCCAGCAGCTTAGTCGGGACAGGGGGAGGCGAGCAGTACTTC. Filled out from reference TRBV7-8 and TRBJ2-7, the complete variable domain reads GAGVSQSPRYKVAKRGQDVALRCDPISGHVSLFWYQQALGQGPEFLTYFQNEAQLDKSGLPSDRFFAERPEGSVSTLKIQRTQQEDSAVYLCASSLVGTGGGEQYFGPGTRLTVT.

The chain couples TRBV6-1 to TRBJ1-5; 8 bases fit TRBD1. The CDR3 contains 15 residues. With V trimmed by 4 bases and J by 2 bases, 4 bases remained unmatched. Germline V gene sequence: CDR1 MNHNS, CDR2 SASEGT. The CDR3 protein is CASSATTGGNQPQHF. In DNA, the CDR3 is TGTGCCAGCAGTGCTACGACAGGGGGCAATCAGCCCCAGCATTTT.

This chain uses TRBV27 with TRBJ2-1, with TRBD2 matching 8 bases. The germline V gene has CDR1 MNHEY and CDR2 SMNVEV (reference sequence). This CDR3 region has 17 residues. V gave up 7 bases and J gave up 1 base; unmatched junction bases: 12. This chain's CDR3 is CASNHRRGASSYNEQFF. The CDR3 coding sequence is TGTGCCAGCAACCACCGGCGGGGGGCGTCGTCCTACAATGAGCAGTTCTTC.

In regard to this clone: Different DNA sequences within this sample yield the same CDR3. This sequence joins TRBV29-1 and TRBJ1-1; D gene ambiguous. This CDR3 region has 11 residues. Trimming took off 3 bases at V and 1 base at J, with 3 bases between the two ends. Germline CDR1 and CDR2: SQVTM and ANQGSEA. DNA for the CDR3: TGCAGCGTTGAGAGGAACACTGAAGCTTTCTTT. This sequence encodes CSVERNTEAFF.

This clone was seen more than once but under ten times. The gene calls are TRBV5-4 and TRBJ1-6, with TRBD1 as a possible D gene (6 bases). The CDR3 consists of 16 residues. Germline V gives CDR1 SGHNT, CDR2 YYREEE (reference sequence). The germline V and J ends were trimmed by 3 bases and 0 bases, with 10 bases remaining between them. The CDR3 loop is CASSSGVSSYNSPLHF. CDR3 sequence (DNA): TGTGCCAGCAGCTCAGGGGTTAGCTCCTATAATTCACCCCTCCACTTT.

Details on this clone: Compared with germline, one end of the junction differs, possibly owing to a read error. The chain recombines TRBV7-9 with TRBJ1-5; a possible D gene is TRBD1 (5 bases). CDR1 SEHNR and CDR2 FQNEAQ come from the germline V gene (reference sequence). CDR3 size: 16 residues. For the CDR3, the DNA is TGTTCCAGCAGCCGAAGTAACACAGGCAGCAATCAGCCCCAGCATTTT. It codes for CSSSRSNTGSNQPQHF.

The V call is TRBV19, the J call TRBJ2-3, with 9 positions matching TRBD1. The CDR3 extends over 15 amino acids. CDR1 is LNHDA and CDR2 is SQIVND in the germline V gene (reference sequence). V was clipped by 4 bases and J by 3 bases; unmatched bases: 5. The CDR3 loop is CASSTGTGSTDTQYF. The CDR3 bases are TGTGCCAGTAGTACTGGGACAGGGTCTACAGATACGCAGTATTTT.

This clone was seen a few times. The chain carries TRBV6-1 and TRBJ1-1; 9 positions agree with TRBD1. The V and J ends lost 6 bases and 5 bases, in that order; junction bases with no gene match: 4. The CDR3 contains 13 residues. Germline V CDR1 and CDR2: MNHNS, SASEGT. CDR3 in DNA: TGTGCCAGCAGGGGGACAGGGTATACTGAAGCTTTCTTT. Residues: CASRGTGYTEAFF.

The chain recombines TRBV9 with TRBJ2-4; D is unclear. Germline-derived CDR1 and CDR2 are SGDLS and YYNGEE. This CDR3 has 14 amino acids. V lost 2 bases and J 8 bases, leaving 14 bases between the germline ends. In DNA form, the CDR3 reads TGTGCCAGCAGCGTCTCCAGCGTTGCGGACATTCAGTACTTC. Protein product: CASSVSSVADIQYF.

In DNA, the CDR3 is TGTGCCAGCAGCCGGCGGACAGGGGTTGACTATGGCTACACCTTC. It encodes CASSRRTGVDYGYTF. The gene calls are TRBV6-6 and TRBJ1-2; 9 bases are shared with TRBD1. The CDR3 covers 15 residues. Germline CDR1 and CDR2: MNHNY and SVGAGI (reference sequence). The V segment lost 6 bases and the J segment 3 bases; nucleotides outside the gene matches: 8.

The CDR3, as DNA: TGTGCCAGCAGCTTGAAGCAGGGAGGGACAGATACGCAGTATTTT. This translates into CASSLKQGGTDTQYF. The V call is TRBV5-4, the J call TRBJ2-3; TRBD2 matches 7 bases. Trimming took 1 base from V and 3 from J; bases not matched to a gene: 5. Germline V CDR1 and CDR2: SGHNT, YYREEE (reference sequence). The CDR3 has 15 residues.